These 23 T cell receptor beta chains were all obtained from the same sample, sequenced in a study of molecular identifiers for immune sequencing clone quantification. TCRdb itself ran the PCR reads through MiXCR, one entry per CDR3 protein. Among about 60,000 distinct CDR3 sequences listed, around 17% were seen once. Material for sequencing was naive CD8+ T cells from blood, with Jurkat cell RNA spiked in. Stated subset: FACS-sorted CD8+CD4-CCR7+CD45RA+ naive T cells. The receptors derive from a human donor in good health. Some libraries in this study had Jurkat cell RNA spiked in.

The table lists this clonotype with a few counts. V gene TRBV19 combines with J gene TRBJ2-1; 13 bases fit TRBD2. Per germline, CDR1 LNHDA and CDR2 SQIVND (reference sequence). Germline trimming cut 2 bases from V and 7 bases from J; bases unmatched to any gene: 8. The CDR3 has 17 amino acids. CDR3 sequence (DNA): TGTGCCAGTAGTATAACACTAGCGGGAGGGATTCTAAATGAGCAGTTCTTC. It is translated as CASSITLAGGILNEQFF.

This clonotype was seen a few times. The V call is TRBV27, the J call TRBJ1-5; TRBD1 might be the D (6 bases). Trimming left V 5 bases short and J 5 bases short, with 13 bases between. The CDR3 spans 14 residues. The germline V gene encodes CDR1 MNHEY and CDR2 SMNVEV (reference sequence). CDR3 region: CASSVTGNYQPQHF. CDR3 bases: TGTGCCAGCAGTGTTACAGGGAACTATCAGCCCCAGCATTTT.

This clonotype has ten or more counts. The genes are TRBV28 and TRBJ2-3, with D maybe TRBD2 (6 bases). Per germline, CDR1 MDHEN and CDR2 SYDVKM. V lost 5 bases, J lost 3 bases, and 15 bases lay in between. CDR3 length equals 15 residues. CDR3 DNA: TGTGCCAGCAGTCCCGCGGACTACCGAACAGATACGCAGTATTTT. Its protein product is CASSPADYRTDTQYF.

On this clonotype itself: No conserved phenylalanine or tryptophan ends this CDR3, so it is likely a read error. V and J are TRBV9 and TRBJ1-1; tentative D call: TRBD1 (6 bases). CDR1 and CDR2 (germline): SGDLS, YYNGEE. The CDR3 spans 14 residues. CDR3 region: CASSGGAMNTEAFL. The DNA for the CDR3 is TGTGCCAGTAGCGGGGGGGCCATGAACACTGAAGCTTTCCTT.

This clonotype appeared once. This may be a read error, as it is one base from a much larger clone. For the CDR3, the DNA is TGTGCCAGCAGCCCAGACGGGGGCCAGGGTATTCCTGAAGCTTTCTTT. Protein product: CASSPDGGQGIPEAFF. J is TRBJ1-1 and V is TRBV7-9; TRBD1 might be the D (6 bases). From germline, CDR1 is SEHNR and CDR2 FQNEAQ (reference sequence). V lost 5 bases and J 6 bases, leaving 22 bases between the germline ends. CDR3 length: 16 residues.

At least ten counts were recorded for this clonotype. The chain carries TRBV28 and TRBJ1-1; D gene unclear. This CDR3 spans 11 amino acids. Germline V lookup: CDR1 MDHEN, CDR2 SYDVKM. V dropped 3 bases and J dropped 4 bases, with 3 bases sitting between them. As DNA, the CDR3 is TGTGCCAGCAGTTTCTCCACTGAAGCTTTCTTT. Translating it yields CASSFSTEAFF.

This clonotype was seen many times. This chain links TRBV24-1 with TRBJ2-5; D gene ambiguous. V lost 7 bases to trimming and J lost 4 bases, with 12 bases between them. The CDR3 has 13 amino acids. From germline, CDR1 is KGHDR and CDR2 SFDVKD. The CDR3 spells CATSRSRAETQYF. CDR3 nucleotides: TGTGCCACCAGCCGGTCAAGGGCAGAGACCCAGTACTTC.

The sample holds a few counts of this clonotype. One base away lies a much larger clone, so this may be a sequencing read error. The chain recombines TRBV24-1 with TRBJ2-2; a possible D gene is TRBD2 (6 bases). CDR3 length: 16 amino acids. Germline V CDR1 and CDR2: KGHDR, SFDVKD. CDR3 in DNA: TGTGCCACCAGTGATTTAGGAGGGTCGGTCACCGGGGAGCGGTTTTTT. It is translated as CATSDLGGSVTGERFF.

The V call is TRBV11-2, the J call TRBJ2-1; TRBD2 is a possible D gene (5 bases). The CDR3 extends over 13 amino acids. V was clipped by 1 base and J by 8 bases, with 9 bases between them. From germline, CDR1 is SGHAT and CDR2 FQNNGV. In DNA form, the CDR3 reads TGTGCCAGCAGCTTAGGCCTCGGGGATGAGCAGTTCTTC. It encodes CASSLGLGDEQFF.

This clonotype occurred many times. V is TRBV28 and J is TRBJ2-1, with D perhaps matching TRBD2 (5 bases). V lost 8 bases and J lost 7, with 21 bases in between. The CDR3 consists of 15 residues. Per the germline V gene, CDR1 is MDHEN and CDR2 is SYDVKM. CDR3 sequence reads: CASGGRGGSYNEQFF. CDR3 coding DNA: TGTGCCAGCGGTGGACGGGGTGGGTCATATAATGAGCAGTTCTTC.

Concerning this clonotype itself: This may be a read error: a much more frequent sequence differs by one nucleotide. The V and J genes are TRBV7-9 and TRBJ2-2, with D unresolved. The CDR3 is 12 amino acids. Germline CDR1 and CDR2: SEHNR and FQNEAQ (reference sequence). The chain's CDR3 is CVSSPSAGELFF. The CDR3 bases are TGTGTCAGCAGCCCCTCAGCCGGGGAGCTGTTTTTT.

V is TRBV9 and J is TRBJ1-5; 9 bases line up with TRBD1. With V trimmed by 3 bases and J by 5 bases, 3 bases remained unmatched. Germline V gene sequence: CDR1 SGDLS, CDR2 YYNGEE. This CDR3 comprises 14 residues. The CDR3 protein is CASSAGQGHQPQHF. Written as DNA, the CDR3 is TGTGCCAGCAGCGCGGGACAGGGTCATCAGCCCCAGCATTTT.

Details on this clonotype: This could be a read error, since a much larger clone is one nucleotide away. This chain joins TRBV6-5 and TRBJ2-3; D unresolved. The J call could be wrong; TRBJ1-5 is a better fit for the DNA end. Germline V lookup: CDR1 MNHEY, CDR2 SVGAGI. The CDR3 spans 14 residues. DNA for the CDR3: TGTGCCAGCAGTTACGCGGAGGGCGCAGATACGCAGCATTTT. Protein sequence: CASSYAEGADTQHF.

Concerning this clonotype: A much larger clone differs from this one at a single base, so this may be a read error. V gene TRBV4-1 combines with J gene TRBJ2-1, with 8 bases identical to TRBD1. Germline V lookup: CDR1 MGHRA, CDR2 YSYEKL. The CDR3 is 17 amino acids. The DNA for the CDR3 is TGCGCCAGCAGCCAGTCCGACAGGGGTAGCTCCTACAATGAGCAGCTCTTC. It is translated as CASSQSDRGSSYNEQLF.

The rearrangement links TRBV12-3 or TRBV12-4 to TRBJ2-1; a possible D gene is TRBD1 (5 bases). Trimming took off 0 bases at V and 6 bases at J, with 12 bases between the two ends. This CDR3 contains 15 residues. CDR3 coding DNA: TGTGCCAGCAGTTTAGCCAGGGTGGCAGCCAATGAGCAGTTCTTC. This encodes CASSLARVAANEQFF.

In this sample, this clonotype turned up a few times. This chain uses TRBV7-9 with TRBJ2-7; 10 bases are a match to TRBD1. The trim removed 5 bases at V and 9 bases at J, leaving 13 bases unmatched. CDR3 size: 15 residues. The germline V gene encodes CDR1 SEHNR and CDR2 FQNEAQ (reference sequence). CDR3 coding DNA: TGTGCCAGCAGCCAAACCGGGACAGGGGATGGCGGGCAGTACTTC. Translation gives CASSQTGTGDGGQYF.

As regards this clonotype: One junction end does not reproduce the germline sequence, and a read error may be involved. The V and J genes are TRBV4-2 and TRBJ2-7; D is unclear. The CDR3 runs 16 residues. Per germline, CDR1 LGHNA and CDR2 YNFKEQ. The CDR3 DNA reads as TGTGCCAGCAGCCAAGATTCGGGTTTGGCTACCTACGAGCGGTACTTC. It yields the protein CASSQDSGLATYERYF.

As regards this clonotype: Relative to the germline gene, one junction end is altered; a read error may explain this. The V call is TRBV9, the J call TRBJ2-3; no firm D call. The germline CDR1 and CDR2 sequences are SGDLS and YYNGEE. The CDR3 covers 14 residues. The CDR3 DNA reads TGTGCCAGCAGCGTAGTAGGTCTCACAGATGCGCAGTATTTT. This translates into CASSVVGLTDAQYF.

A note on this clonotype: This may come from a read error, since a much larger clone is one base off. Lacking the conserved final phenylalanine or tryptophan, this CDR3 likely reflects a read error. The chain joins TRBV28 to TRBJ1-5; D is unclear. V lost 3 bases and J 3 bases, leaving 12 bases between the germline ends. CDR1 and CDR2 from the germline V gene are MDHEN and SYDVKM. The CDR3 has 15 residues. CDR3 amino acids: CASSFPDTLNQPQHL. The CDR3 region has the DNA TGTGCCAGCAGTTTCCCAGACACCCTCAATCAGCCCCAGCATCTT.

This clonotype was found many times. This rearrangement joins TRBV20-1 to TRBJ2-7; D might be TRBD2 (5 bases). The V and J ends lost 0 bases and 0 bases respectively, with 12 bases between them. Germline values: CDR1 DFQATT, CDR2 SNEGSKA (reference sequence). The CDR3 is 15 residues long. CDR3 nucleotides: TGCAGTGCTAGAGATGTGGAGGAAAGCTCCTACGAGCAGTACTTC. Its translation is CSARDVEESSYEQYF.

This clonotype was observed a few times. A much more abundant neighbour one base away suggests this may be a read error. The V and J genes are TRBV7-2 and TRBJ2-3; the D gene is possibly TRBD2 (6 bases). CDR3 length: 16 residues. The germline V gene has CDR1 SGHTA and CDR2 FQGNSA. Written as DNA, the CDR3 is TGTGTCAGCAGCTCCCGTGGGGCGGGAAGCACAGATACGCAGTATTTT. This encodes CVSSSRGAGSTDTQYF.

In its sample, this clonotype was seen many times. This chain joins TRBV12-3 or TRBV12-4 and TRBJ2-1; D possibly corresponds to TRBD2 (6 bases). The CDR3 has 15 amino acids. Trimming shortened V by 6 bases and J by 5 bases, and 17 bases separated the two germline ends. DNA of the CDR3: TGTGCCAGCAGAGACCAATTTAGCGGAGACAATGAGCAGTTCTTC. Translated: CASRDQFSGDNEQFF.

In this sample, this clonotype turned up many times. This rearrangement joins TRBV4-2 to TRBJ2-2, with 11 bases identical to TRBD2. Germline trimming cut 0 bases from V and 4 bases from J; bases unmatched to any gene: 4. In germline, CDR1 is LGHNA, CDR2 YNFKEQ. This CDR3 region has 17 residues. CDR3 DNA: TGTGCCAGCAGCCAAGAGGCTAGCGGGAGGTCCACCGGGGAGCTGTTTTTT. Encoded protein: CASSQEASGRSTGELFF.